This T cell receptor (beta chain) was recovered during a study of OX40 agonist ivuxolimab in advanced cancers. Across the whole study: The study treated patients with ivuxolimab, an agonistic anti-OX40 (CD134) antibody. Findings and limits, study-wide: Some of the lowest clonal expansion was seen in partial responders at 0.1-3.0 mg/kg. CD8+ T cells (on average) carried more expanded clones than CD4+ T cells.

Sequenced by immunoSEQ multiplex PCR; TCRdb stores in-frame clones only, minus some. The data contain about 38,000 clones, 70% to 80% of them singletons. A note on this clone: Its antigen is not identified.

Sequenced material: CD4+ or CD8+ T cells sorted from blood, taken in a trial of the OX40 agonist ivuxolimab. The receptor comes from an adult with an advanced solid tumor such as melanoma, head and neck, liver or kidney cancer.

The CDR3 is CASTGPDRETQYF. For the CDR3, the DNA is TGTGCCAGTACTGGACCCGATCGGGAGACCCAGTACTTC. The V call is TRBV19, the J call TRBJ2-5; D is uncertain. Germline V lookup: CDR1 LNHDA, CDR2 SQIVND (reference sequence). With 7 bases removed from V and 5 bases from J, the gap between germline ends came to 14 bases. The CDR3 loop spans 13 amino acids.